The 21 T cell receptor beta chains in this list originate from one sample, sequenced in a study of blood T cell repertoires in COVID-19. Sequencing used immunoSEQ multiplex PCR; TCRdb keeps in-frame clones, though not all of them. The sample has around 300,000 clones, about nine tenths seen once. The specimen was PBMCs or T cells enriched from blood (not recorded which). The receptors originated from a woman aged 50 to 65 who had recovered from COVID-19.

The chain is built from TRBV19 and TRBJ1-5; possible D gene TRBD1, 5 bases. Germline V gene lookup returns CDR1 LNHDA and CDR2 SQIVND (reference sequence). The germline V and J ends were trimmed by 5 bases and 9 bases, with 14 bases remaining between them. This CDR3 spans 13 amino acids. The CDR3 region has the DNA TGTGCCAGTAGTTGGCAGGGTTTCTGGCCCCAGCATTTT. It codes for CASSWQGFWPQHF.

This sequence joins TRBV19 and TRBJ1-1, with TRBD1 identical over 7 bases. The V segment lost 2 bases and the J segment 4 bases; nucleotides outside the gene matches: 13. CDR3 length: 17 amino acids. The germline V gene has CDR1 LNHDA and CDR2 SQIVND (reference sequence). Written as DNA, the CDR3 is TGTGCCAGTAGTATACCCCGCTCAGGGGGTGGAAGCACTGAAGCTTTCTTT. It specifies CASSIPRSGGGSTEAFF.

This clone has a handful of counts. CDR3: CASSLEKGGYGYTF. CDR3 sequence (DNA): TGTGCCAGCAGCTTAGAGAAGGGGGGGTATGGCTACACCTTC. The V and J genes are TRBV7-2 and TRBJ1-2; TRBD1 is a possible D gene (6 bases). Trimming removed 1 base from V and 5 bases from J, with 11 bases in between. Germline assignment: CDR1 SGHTA and CDR2 FQGNSA. The CDR3 length is 14 residues.

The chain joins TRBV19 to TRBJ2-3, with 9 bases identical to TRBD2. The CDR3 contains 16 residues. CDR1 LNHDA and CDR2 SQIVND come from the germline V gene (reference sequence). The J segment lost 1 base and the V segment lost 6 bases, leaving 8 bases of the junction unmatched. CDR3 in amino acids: CASRASGMGGTDTQYF. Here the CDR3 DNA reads TGTGCCAGTAGGGCTAGCGGGATGGGGGGCACAGATACGCAGTATTTT.

The CDR3 loop reads CASSLLAGGGTDTQYF. The CDR3 DNA follows: TGTGCCAGCAGCTTACTAGCGGGAGGTGGTACAGATACGCAGTATTTT. This sequence joins TRBV7-2 and TRBJ2-3, with TRBD2 identical over 11 bases. The CDR3 length is 16 residues. J gave up 3 bases and V 2 bases, and 4 bases lay outside the gene matches. Germline CDR1 reads SGHTA; CDR2 reads FQGNSA. The variable domain in full, with the rest retrieved from reference TRBV7-2 and TRBJ2-3, is GAGVSQSPSNKVTEKGKDVELRCDPISGHTALYWYRQSLGQGLEFLIYFQGNSAPDKSGLPSDRFSAERTGGSVSTLTIQRTQQEDSAVYLCASSLLAGGGTDTQYFGPGTRLTVL.

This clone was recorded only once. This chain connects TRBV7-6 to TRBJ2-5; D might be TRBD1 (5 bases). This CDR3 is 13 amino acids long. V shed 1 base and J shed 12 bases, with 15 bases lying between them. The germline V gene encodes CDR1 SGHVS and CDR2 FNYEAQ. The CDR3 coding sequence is TGTGCCAGCAGCTTAGGGGGCCTGATGGTTAAGTACTTC. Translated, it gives CASSLGGLMVKYF.

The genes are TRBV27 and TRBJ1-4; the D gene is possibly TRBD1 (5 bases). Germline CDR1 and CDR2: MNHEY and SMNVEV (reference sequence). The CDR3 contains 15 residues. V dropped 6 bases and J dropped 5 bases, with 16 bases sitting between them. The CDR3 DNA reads TGTGCCAGCAGCCGGACCGGGGGATGGAATGAAAAACTGTTTTTT. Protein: CASSRTGGWNEKLFF.

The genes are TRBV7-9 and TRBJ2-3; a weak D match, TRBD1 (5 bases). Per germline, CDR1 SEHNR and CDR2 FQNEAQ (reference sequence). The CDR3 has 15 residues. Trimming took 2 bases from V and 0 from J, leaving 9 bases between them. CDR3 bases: TGTGCCAGCAGCTTATCAGGGATTAGCACAGATACGCAGTATTTT. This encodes CASSLSGISTDTQYF.

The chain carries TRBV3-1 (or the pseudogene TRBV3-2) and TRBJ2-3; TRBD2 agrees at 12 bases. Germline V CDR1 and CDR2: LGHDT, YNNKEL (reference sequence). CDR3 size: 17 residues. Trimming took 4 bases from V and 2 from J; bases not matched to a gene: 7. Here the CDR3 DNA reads TGTGCCAGCAGCCCCCGGACTAGCGGGACGCCCACAGATACGCAGTATTTT. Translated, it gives CASSPRTSGTPTDTQYF.

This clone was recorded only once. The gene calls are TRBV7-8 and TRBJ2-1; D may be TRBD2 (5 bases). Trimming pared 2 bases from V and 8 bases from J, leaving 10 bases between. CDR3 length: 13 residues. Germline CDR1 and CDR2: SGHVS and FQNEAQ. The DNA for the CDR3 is TGTGCCAGCAGCTTAACGGGGATCGATGAGCAGTTCTTC. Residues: CASSLTGIDEQFF.

CDR3 region: CASSQGLAGGGDTQYF. The CDR3 coding sequence is TGTGCCAGCAGCCAGGGGCTAGCGGGAGGAGGGGATACGCAGTATTTT. V usage is TRBV9 and J usage is TRBJ2-3; TRBD2 matches at 11 bases. CDR3 length: 16 amino acids. Looked up from germline, CDR1 is SGDLS and CDR2 is YYNGEE. V was clipped by 4 bases and J by 6 bases; unmatched bases: 10.

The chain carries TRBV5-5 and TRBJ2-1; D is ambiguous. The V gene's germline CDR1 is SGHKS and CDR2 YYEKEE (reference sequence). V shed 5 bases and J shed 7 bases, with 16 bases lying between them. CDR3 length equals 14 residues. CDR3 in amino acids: CASRGPGAPNEQFF. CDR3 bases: TGTGCCAGCAGGGGCCCCGGTGCGCCGAATGAGCAGTTCTTC.

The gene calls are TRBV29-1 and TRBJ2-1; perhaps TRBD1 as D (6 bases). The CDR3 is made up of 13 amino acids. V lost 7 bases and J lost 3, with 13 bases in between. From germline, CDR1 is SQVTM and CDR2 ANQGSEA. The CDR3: CSASGVGYNEQFF. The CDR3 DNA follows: TGCAGCGCATCAGGGGTGGGCTACAATGAGCAGTTCTTC.

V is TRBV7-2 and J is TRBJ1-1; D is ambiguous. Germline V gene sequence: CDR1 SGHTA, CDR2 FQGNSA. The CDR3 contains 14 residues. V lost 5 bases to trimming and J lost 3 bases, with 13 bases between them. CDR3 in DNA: TGTGCCAGCAGCGGCCGCGGCACGGACACTGAAGCTTTCTTT. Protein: CASSGRGTDTEAFF. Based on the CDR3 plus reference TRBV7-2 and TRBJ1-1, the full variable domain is GAGVSQSPSNKVTEKGKDVELRCDPISGHTALYWYRQSLGQGLEFLIYFQGNSAPDKSGLPSDRFSAERTGGSVSTLTIQRTQQEDSAVYLCASSGRGTDTEAFFGQGTRLTVV.

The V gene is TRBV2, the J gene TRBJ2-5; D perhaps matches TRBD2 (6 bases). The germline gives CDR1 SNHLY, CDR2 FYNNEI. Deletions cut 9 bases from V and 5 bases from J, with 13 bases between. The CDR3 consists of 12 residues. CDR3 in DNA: TGTGCCAGTGCGTGGGAGGCCGAGACCCAGTACTTC. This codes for CASAWEAETQYF.

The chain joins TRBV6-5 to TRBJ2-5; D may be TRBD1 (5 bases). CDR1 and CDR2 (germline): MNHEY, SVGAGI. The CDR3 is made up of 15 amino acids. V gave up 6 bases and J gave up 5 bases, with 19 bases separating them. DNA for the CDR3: TGTGCCAGCAGACCCGACAGCGATTTGTTCGAGACCCAGTACTTC. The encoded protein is CASRPDSDLFETQYF.

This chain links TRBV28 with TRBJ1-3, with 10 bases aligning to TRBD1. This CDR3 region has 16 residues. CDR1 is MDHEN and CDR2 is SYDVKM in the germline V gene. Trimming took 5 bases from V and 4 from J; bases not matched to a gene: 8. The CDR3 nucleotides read TGTGCCAGCAGTACTGTGGGACAGGGGTCCGGAAACACCATATATTTT. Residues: CASSTVGQGSGNTIYF. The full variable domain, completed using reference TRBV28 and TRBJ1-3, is DVKVTQSSRYLVKRTGEKVFLECVQDMDHENMFWYRQDPGLGLRLIYFSYDVKMKEKGDIPEGYSVSREKKERFSLILESASTNQTSMYLCASSTVGQGSGNTIYFGEGSWLTVV.

The CDR3, as DNA: TGTGCCAGCAGCCTCACAGGGTATAATTCACCCCTCCACTTT. It translates to CASSLTGYNSPLHF. V and J are TRBV7-3 and TRBJ1-6, with D possibly matching TRBD1 (6 bases). Germline V gives CDR1 SGHTA, CDR2 FQGTGA. V dropped 5 bases and J dropped 4 bases, with 9 bases sitting between them. The CDR3 sequence is 14 residues long.

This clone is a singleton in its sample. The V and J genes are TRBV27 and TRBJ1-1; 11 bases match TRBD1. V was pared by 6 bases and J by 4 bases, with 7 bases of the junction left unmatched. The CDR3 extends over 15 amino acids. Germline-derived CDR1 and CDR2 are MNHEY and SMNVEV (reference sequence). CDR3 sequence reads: CASSWGGTGGTEAFF. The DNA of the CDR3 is TGTGCCAGCAGCTGGGGGGGGACAGGGGGCACTGAAGCTTTCTTT.

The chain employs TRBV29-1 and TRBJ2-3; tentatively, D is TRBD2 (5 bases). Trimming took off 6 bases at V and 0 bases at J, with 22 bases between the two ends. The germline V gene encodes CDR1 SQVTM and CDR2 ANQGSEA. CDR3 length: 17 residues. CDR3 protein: CSVVPPQRRPSTDTQYF. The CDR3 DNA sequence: TGCAGCGTCGTCCCCCCCCAGCGGAGACCTAGCACAGATACGCAGTATTTT.

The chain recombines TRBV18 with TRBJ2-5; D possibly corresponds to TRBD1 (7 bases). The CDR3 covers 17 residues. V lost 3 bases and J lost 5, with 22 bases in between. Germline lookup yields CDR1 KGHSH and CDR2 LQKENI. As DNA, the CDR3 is TGTGCCAGCTCACCCTCCTCCCAGGGGGGATTTCGGGAGACCCAGTACTTC. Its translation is CASSPSSQGGFRETQYF.